This T cell receptor beta chain was sequenced during a study of blood T cell repertoires in COVID-19. The CDR3 runs to 15 residues. Per germline, CDR1 SGHRS and CDR2 YFSETQ. Trimming removed 2 bases from V and 6 bases from J; junction bases left unmatched: 8. TCRdb's table, derived via immunoSEQ multiplex PCR, lists solely in-frame clones and lacks some. The sample lists approximately 59,000 clones, 70% to 90% occurring once. This receptor was obtained from a man in his forties with active COVID-19. Sequencing input: peripheral blood. The V and J genes are TRBV5-1 and TRBJ2-3; TRBD2 matches 8 bases. CDR3 bases: TGCGCCAGCAGCTTCCGGGAGGGCCGGGCGGATACGCAGTATTTT. This translates into CASSFREGRADTQYF.